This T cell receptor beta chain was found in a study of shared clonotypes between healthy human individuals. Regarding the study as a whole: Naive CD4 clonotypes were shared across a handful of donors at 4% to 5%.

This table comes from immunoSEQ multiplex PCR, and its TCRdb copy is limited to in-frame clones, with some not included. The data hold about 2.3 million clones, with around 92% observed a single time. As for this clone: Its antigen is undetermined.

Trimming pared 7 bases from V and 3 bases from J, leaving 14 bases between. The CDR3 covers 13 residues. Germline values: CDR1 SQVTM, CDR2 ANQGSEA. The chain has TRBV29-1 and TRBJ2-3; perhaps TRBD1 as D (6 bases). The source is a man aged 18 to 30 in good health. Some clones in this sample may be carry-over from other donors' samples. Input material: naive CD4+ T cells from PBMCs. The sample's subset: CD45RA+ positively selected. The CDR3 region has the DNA TGCAGCGCGTCAGGGGAAGATACAGATACGCAGTATTTT. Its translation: CSASGEDTDTQYF.